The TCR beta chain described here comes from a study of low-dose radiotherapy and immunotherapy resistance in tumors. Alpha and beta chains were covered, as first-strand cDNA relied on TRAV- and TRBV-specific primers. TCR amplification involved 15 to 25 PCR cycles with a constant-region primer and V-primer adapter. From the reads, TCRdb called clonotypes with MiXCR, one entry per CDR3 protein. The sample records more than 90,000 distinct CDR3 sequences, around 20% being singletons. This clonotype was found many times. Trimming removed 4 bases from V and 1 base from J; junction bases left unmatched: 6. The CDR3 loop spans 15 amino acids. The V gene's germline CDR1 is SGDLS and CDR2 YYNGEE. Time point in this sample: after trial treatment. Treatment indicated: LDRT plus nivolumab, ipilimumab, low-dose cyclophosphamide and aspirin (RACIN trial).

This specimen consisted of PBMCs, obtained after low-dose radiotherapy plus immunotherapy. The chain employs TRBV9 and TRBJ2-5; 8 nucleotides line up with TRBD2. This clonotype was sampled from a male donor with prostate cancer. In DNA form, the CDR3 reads TGTGCCAGCAGCAAAATAGCGGGGAGCCAAGAGACCCAGTACTTC. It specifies CASSKIAGSQETQYF.